This T cell receptor beta chain was recovered during a study of T cell clonality in common variable immunodeficiency. Study-level results: Compared with healthy controls, CVID subjects showed increased TCRbeta clonality, mostly in about a third. Reportedly, TCR beta sequences from common variable immunodeficiency showed fewer deletions and N-nucleotide insertions. Fewer TCRbeta clones were shared among CVID subjects than controls. Links between repertoire features and CVID complications were heterogeneity-limited.

The repertoire was sequenced with immunoSEQ multiplex PCR; TCRdb's copy has only in-frame clones and lacks some. The sample yields fewer than 30,000 clones, without any singletons. Per the germline V gene, CDR1 is SGHTA and CDR2 is FQGNSA. The CDR3 is made up of 12 amino acids. Blood came from CVID subjects not ill and not taking immunomodulatory or immunosuppressive medication. The sample holds many counts of this clone. Its matching antigen is unknown. The CDR3 goes on 3 residues after the read ends, and that part is filled in from the germline J gene. The clonotype was recovered from a human donor with common variable immunodeficiency. Source material: peripheral blood mononuclear cells. The J gene is TRBJ1-1, the V gene TRBV7-2; D is uncertain. The CDR3 protein is CASTYSGREAFF. The part of the CDR3 DNA that was read is TGTGCCAGCACCTACTCTGGCAGGGAA.